This TCR beta chain emerged from a study of blood T cell repertoires in COVID-19. Study-wide context: Acute and convalescent COVID-19 specimens originated in the United States, Italy and Spain. PBMCs, B-cell-depleted T cells, or T cells were the source of the cDNA or gDNA that made up the material.

The trim removed 4 bases at V and 4 bases at J, leaving 13 bases unmatched. CDR1 SGDLS and CDR2 YYNGEE come from the germline V gene. The CDR3 runs to 18 residues. In the authors' workflow: Reference gene primer amplification gave nucleated cell count estimates. The assay was immunoSEQ multiplex PCR, and TCRdb's table has in-frame clones only and misses some. That table is the source of V, J and clone size, and D and trimming were worked out from the DNA. The sample lists approximately 250,000 clones, 65% to 90% seen once, with 4% to 6% in the top ten. The Seattle site enrolled patients during active infection and followed them longitudinally.

The chain employs TRBV9 and TRBJ2-2; 10 bases line up with TRBD1. Sequences were obtained from peripheral blood. The sequence was obtained from a man aged 50 or older with COVID-19, enrolled during active disease. The CDR3 DNA reads TGTGCCAGCAGCCTCACCCGGGACAGGGGAGTTGTCACCGGGGAGCTGTTTTTT. Translation: CASSLTRDRGVVTGELFF.